This T cell receptor (beta chain) was sequenced for a study of T cell repertoires in cytomegalovirus infection. Across the study: The study used recently identified HLA-C-restricted and well-studied HLA-B-restricted CMV epitopes. Public TCR beta signature analysis indicated the presence of both CMV infection and matching HLA type.

This clonotype was counted only a few times. The antigen remains unidentified. CDR1 SGHDN and CDR2 FVKESK come from the germline V gene. This CDR3 is built from 19 residues. V was trimmed by 2 bases and J by 0 bases, leaving 20 bases between them. Broader study findings: It was HLA-C-restricted CMV-specific TCR beta clonotypes that dominated the response ex vivo. Pooled public TCR beta family frequency picked out CMV carriers with the relevant HLA.

TCRdb independently ran MiXCR on the reads; one entry per CDR3 protein. The data hold some 900,000 distinct CDR3 sequences, with over 25% observed a single time. V and J are TRBV14 and TRBJ2-1, with D uncertain. This clonotype originated in a human donor in good health (CMV status not recorded). Some clones in this sample may be carry-over from other donors' samples. Sequenced material: cultured CD8+ T cells from PBMCs, taken from culture after CMV antigen stimulation. The CDR3 bases are TGTGCCAGCAGCCAAAATTATCGGATGGCCCGAAGCTCCTACAATGAGCAGTTCTTC. Residues: CASSQNYRMARSSYNEQFF.